This T cell receptor beta chain was observed in a study of blood T cell repertoires in COVID-19. The assay was immunoSEQ multiplex PCR, and TCRdb's table has in-frame clones only and misses some. The sample records fewer than 450,000 clones, about 90% being singletons. The CDR3 totals 15 residues. With 0 bases removed from V and 8 bases from J, the gap between germline ends came to 16 bases. The germline CDR1 and CDR2 sequences are MGHRA and YSYEKL. The sample taken for sequencing was PBMCs or T cells enriched from blood (not recorded which). This TCR came from a woman in her thirties who had recovered from COVID-19. V and J are TRBV4-1 and TRBJ1-2; tentative D call: TRBD1 (5 bases). The CDR3 here is CASSQERSGGIGYTF. The CDR3 DNA reads as TGCGCCAGCAGCCAAGAACGTTCGGGGGGTATAGGCTACACCTTC.